The count of the clone carrying this T cell receptor beta chain is one. The table came from immunoSEQ multiplex PCR; TCRdb's copy has only in-frame clones and leaves some out. The table has 6,000 to 8,500 clones, roughly 84% seen once. This sample is part of a study of neoadjuvant nivolumab and ipilimumab in lung cancer. The ends were cut back, 5 bases at V and 11 bases at J, with 25 bases in the middle. Germline assignment: CDR1 SGHAT and CDR2 FQNNGV. The CDR3 is made up of 17 amino acids. The rearrangement joins TRBV11-2 to TRBJ1-6; a weak D match, TRBD1 (5 bases). This clonotype was obtained from an adult with non-small cell lung cancer. The starting material was tumor tissue, obtained after neoadjuvant nivolumab, alone or with ipilimumab, at or shortly before surgery. The CDR3 here is CASSQTGRVGTGAPLHF. CDR3 coding DNA: TGTGCCAGCAGCCAAACAGGAAGAGTAGGGACTGGGGCACCCCTCCACTTT. Filled out from reference TRBV11-2 and TRBJ1-6, the complete variable domain reads EAGVAQSPRYKIIEKRQSVAFWCNPISGHATLYWYQQILGQGPKLLIQFQNNGVVDDSQLPKDRFSAERLKGVDSTLKIQPAKLEDSAVYLCASSQTGRVGTGAPLHFGNGTRLTVT.